The rows below give T cell receptor beta chains drawn from one sample of a study of blood T cell repertoires in COVID-19. This table comes from immunoSEQ multiplex PCR, and its TCRdb copy is limited to in-frame clones, with some not included. Of 85,000 to 100,000 clones listed, roughly 81% were seen once; the top ten hold around 5.2%. Material: peripheral blood. Every receptor here comes from a man older than 75 with COVID-19, enrolled during active disease. Each CDR3 is given with its conserved first and last residue. Each record gives: CDR3 length, clone size, J gene, V gene, D gene, CDR3 DNA, CDR3 protein. A D gene is named only where the DNA matches it firmly. Some rows have no size entry. The others give once, few or many, or a class for an expanded clone.

length: 16; size: .; J: TRBJ2-7; V: TRBV3-1/TRBV3-2; D: TRBD2; DNA: TGTGCCAGCAGCCAAGGGACTAGCGGGACCTCCTACGAGCAGTACTTC; CDR3: CASSQGTSGTSYEQYF
length: 19; size: .; J: TRBJ2-3; V: TRBV5-4; D: TRBD2; DNA: TGTGCCAGCAGCTTGGGGACTAGCGGGGGCACACTTAGCACAGATACGCAGTATTTT; CDR3: CASSLGTSGGTLSTDTQYF
length: 13; size: .; J: TRBJ1-1; V: TRBV5-1; D: .; DNA: TGCGCCAGCAGCCGACAATTGAACACTGAAGCTTTCTTT; CDR3: CASSRQLNTEAFF
length: 17; size: once; J: TRBJ1-5; V: TRBV30; D: TRBD1; DNA: TGTGCCTGGATACGCCACTCGGACAGGGATTGCAATCAGCCCCAGCATTTT; CDR3: CAWIRHSDRDCNQPQHF
length: 14; size: .; J: TRBJ2-7; V: TRBV9; D: TRBD2; DNA: TGTGCCAGCAGCAGGGAGGCTAGCGGATACGAGCAGTACTTC; CDR3: CASSREASGYEQYF
length: 15; size: once; J: TRBJ2-7; V: TRBV5-1; D: TRBD2; DNA: TGCGCCAGCAGCTTGGGCGGGAGGCGCACCTACGAGCAGTACTTC; CDR3: CASSLGGRRTYEQYF
length: 12; size: few; J: TRBJ2-7; V: TRBV2; D: .; DNA: TGTGCCAGTTCCCCTGGCCCCTACGAGCAGTACTTC; CDR3: CASSPGPYEQYF
length: 16; size: .; J: TRBJ1-1; V: TRBV12-5; D: TRBD1; DNA: TGTGCTAGTGGTGATGGACAGGGATTTTTGAACACTGAAGCTTTCTTT; CDR3: CASGDGQGFLNTEAFF
length: 16; size: .; J: TRBJ1-4; V: TRBV5-4; D: .; DNA: TGTGCCAGCAGCTCGGAGGGGGAGGGGACTAATGAAAAACTGTTTTTT; CDR3: CASSSEGEGTNEKLFF
length: 15; size: .; J: TRBJ2-2; V: TRBV27; D: TRBD2; DNA: TGTGCCAGCAGTTTAGCACGGGGGGGAACCGGGGAGCTGTTTTTT; CDR3: CASSLARGGTGELFF
length: 15; size: .; J: TRBJ2-7; V: TRBV5-6; D: TRBD1; DNA: TGTGCCAGCAGCTTGGCCTTTAACAGGGGAAACGAGCAGTACTTC; CDR3: CASSLAFNRGNEQYF